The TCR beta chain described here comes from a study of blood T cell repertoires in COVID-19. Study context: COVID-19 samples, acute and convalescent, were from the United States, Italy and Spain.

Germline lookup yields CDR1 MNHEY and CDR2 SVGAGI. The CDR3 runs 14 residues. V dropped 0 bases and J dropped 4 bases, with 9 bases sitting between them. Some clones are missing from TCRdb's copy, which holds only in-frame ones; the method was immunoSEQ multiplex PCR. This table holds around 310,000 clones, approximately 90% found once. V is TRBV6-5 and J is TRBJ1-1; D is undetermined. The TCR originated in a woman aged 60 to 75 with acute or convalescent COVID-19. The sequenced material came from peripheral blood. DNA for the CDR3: TGTGCCAGCAGTTACTCGCGGGTCGTCACTGAAGCTTTCTTT. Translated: CASSYSRVVTEAFF.